The clone carrying this T cell receptor (beta chain) was seen repeatedly, ten times or more. What it recognizes is unknown. The length of the CDR3 is 15 residues. V shed 2 bases and J shed 4 bases, with 15 bases lying between them. The V gene's germline CDR1 is SGHDT and CDR2 YYEEEE. TCR beta CDR3 regions were amplified from RNA. First-round RT-PCR of the TCR CDR3 relied on the HTBI primer set. MiXCR, run by TCRdb on the multiplex PCR reads, gives a single entry per CDR3 protein. Found here are around 620,000 distinct CDR3 sequences, 46% of them singletons; the top ten hold around 20%. The data were obtained in a study of T cells in Graves' hyperthyroidism and ophthalmopathy. Study-level findings and limits: Researchers report that a 13 V-J model separated ophthalmopathy from stable hyperthyroidism.

Source material: peripheral blood or thyroid tissue (not recorded which). This clonotype was sampled from an adult woman with Graves' disease, either hyperthyroidism or ophthalmopathy (not recorded which). The rearrangement uses TRBV5-6 and TRBJ2-5, with a weak D call TRBD1 (6 bases). CDR3 bases: TGTGCCAGCAGCTTTTTTTTTTCAGGGGCAGAGACCCAGTACTTC. It yields the protein CASSFFFSGAETQYF.